Presented here are 17 T cell receptor beta chains from one specimen sequenced in a study of blood T cells in healthy people across ages. A second PCR of roughly 7 to 11 cycles used a sample-barcoded 5' primer and a J-beta primer mix. Via MiXCR, TCRdb re-called the 5' RACE reads, giving one row per CDR3 protein. The table has some 370,000 distinct CDR3 sequences, approximately 52% seen once. The sequenced sample was blood. All receptors derive from a man aged 55-75 years in good health.

As DNA, the CDR3 is TGCGCCAGCAGCTTGGCGGGGCCTCGCTCTGGGGCCAACGTCCTGACTTTC. It codes for CASSLAGPRSGANVLTF. The V call is TRBV5-1, the J call TRBJ2-6; D may be TRBD1 or TRBD2 (5 bases each). CDR1 and CDR2 from the germline V gene are SGHRS and YFSETQ. This CDR3 spans 17 amino acids. The V and J ends lost 0 bases and 0 bases respectively, with 10 bases between them.

This chain connects TRBV20-1 to TRBJ1-4; tentatively, D is TRBD1 (5 bases). Germline V lookup: CDR1 DFQATT, CDR2 SNEGSKA (reference sequence). The CDR3 loop spans 13 amino acids. V was clipped by 3 bases and J by 7 bases, with 12 bases between them. DNA of the CDR3: TGCAGTGCTAGTGGGCCGGGGGGTGAAAAACTGTTTTTT. Its translation: CSASGPGGEKLFF.

This clonotype was detected many times. The rearrangement joins TRBV29-1 to TRBJ2-5; maybe TRBD1 (6 bases). Trimming shortened V by 4 bases and J by 0 bases, and 12 bases separated the two germline ends. This CDR3 comprises 14 residues. Germline values: CDR1 SQVTM, CDR2 ANQGSEA. The CDR3 loop reads CSVVPGANQETQYF. CDR3 in DNA: TGCAGCGTTGTCCCAGGGGCCAACCAAGAGACCCAGTACTTC.

This clonotype was found a few times. The J gene is TRBJ1-5, the V gene TRBV30; weak D call: TRBD1 (6 bases). CDR1 is GTSNPN, CDR2 SVGIG, per germline (reference sequence). V was cut by 2 bases and J by 4 bases, with 12 bases left in between. CDR3 length: 14 residues. CDR3 nucleotide sequence: TGTGCCTGGAGTACAGGGACTAGTAATCAGCCCCAGCATTTT. Protein sequence: CAWSTGTSNQPQHF.

The chain recombines TRBV25-1 with TRBJ2-7, with TRBD1 as a possible D gene (5 bases). Germline CDR1 MGHDK, CDR2 SYGVNS. The CDR3 covers 14 residues. V gave up 6 bases and J gave up 4 bases, with 16 bases separating them. The CDR3 nucleotides read TGTGCCAGCAGCGACGTAGGGGCAGGGTACGAGCAGTACTTC. It is translated as CASSDVGAGYEQYF.

V and J are TRBV7-2 and TRBJ2-7; tentative D call: TRBD1 (5 bases). The CDR3 has 13 amino acids. Trimming stripped 5 bases from V and 9 bases from J, with 17 bases between. Germline V gene sequence: CDR1 SGHTA, CDR2 FQGNSA. The CDR3 DNA is TGTGCCAGCAGCCTGGAACGGGTTAGGGGGCAGTACTTC. Translated: CASSLERVRGQYF.

This chain joins TRBV6-4 and TRBJ2-7; D is ambiguous. Looked up from germline, CDR1 is MRHNA and CDR2 is SNTAGT. This CDR3 has 13 amino acids. V dropped 2 bases and J dropped 4 bases, with 9 bases sitting between them. The CDR3 region has the DNA TGTGCCAGCAGTGACCCGGACCATTACGAGCAGTACTTC. It yields the protein CASSDPDHYEQYF.

The chain is built from TRBV20-1 and TRBJ2-2; 11 positions agree with TRBD2. Germline CDR1 is DFQATT and CDR2 is SNEGSKA (reference sequence). The CDR3 sequence is 14 residues long. V lost 3 bases, J lost 3 bases, and 0 bases stayed unmatched. Here the CDR3 DNA reads TGCAGTGCTAGGACTAGCGGGGACACCGGGGAGCTGTTTTTT. Its translation: CSARTSGDTGELFF.

The chain uses TRBV4-2 and TRBJ2-5; no definite D call. The CDR3 spans 16 residues. The germline V and J ends were trimmed by 0 bases and 2 bases, with 13 bases remaining between them. Germline CDR1 LGHNA, CDR2 YNFKEQ. CDR3 DNA sequence: TGTGCCAGCAGCCAAGAATGGCAGCAACAACAAGAGACCCAGTACTTC. This encodes CASSQEWQQQQETQYF.

The CDR3 sequence is CASSLDRALSYGYTF. DNA of the CDR3: TGTGCCAGCAGTTTGGACAGGGCCTTGTCCTATGGCTACACCTTC. The chain couples TRBV6-1 to TRBJ1-2; 8 nucleotides line up with TRBD1. Germline V gene lookup returns CDR1 MNHNS and CDR2 SASEGT. The trim removed 5 bases at V and 4 bases at J, leaving 9 bases unmatched. The CDR3 sequence is 15 residues long.

The chain joins TRBV11-1 to TRBJ2-1; D is possibly TRBD2 (7 bases). The germline V gene has CDR1 SGHAT and CDR2 FQDESV (reference sequence). V was shortened by 5 bases and J by 8 bases, with 19 bases between the two germline ends. The CDR3 is made up of 15 amino acids. The CDR3 DNA follows: TGTGCCAGCAGCCATGTAGGGGGGGCCGCGCATGAGCAGTTCTTC. It yields the protein CASSHVGGAAHEQFF.

The chain carries TRBV10-3 and TRBJ2-4; D possibly uses TRBD1 or TRBD2 (7 bases each). V shed 2 bases and J shed 13 bases, with 24 bases lying between them. Germline V gene sequence: CDR1 ENHRY, CDR2 SYGVKD. The CDR3 extends over 16 amino acids. CDR3 coding DNA: TGTGCCATCAGTGAGGGACAGGCGTCTCAAGGGGGGGAGCAGTACTTC. Translated, it gives CAISEGQASQGGEQYF.

V gene TRBV4-1 combines with J gene TRBJ2-3, with 9 bases aligning to TRBD2. Germline V gives CDR1 MGHRA, CDR2 YSYEKL. The CDR3 spans 18 residues. V dropped 1 base and J dropped 1; count of bases not matched to a gene: 9. CDR3 bases: TGCGCCAGCAGCCAAGGTCCAGCGGGGGGAACGGGCACAGATACGCAGTATTTT. Translation gives CASSQGPAGGTGTDTQYF.

This clonotype showed up just a few times. The chain recombines TRBV5-1 with TRBJ2-5; D gene unclear. Trimming took off 0 bases at V and 5 bases at J, with 26 bases between the two ends. The V gene's germline CDR1 is SGHRS and CDR2 YFSETQ. The CDR3 runs 19 residues. CDR3 amino acids: CASSLGPPPRARSSETQYF. The CDR3 bases are TGCGCCAGCAGCTTGGGACCGCCTCCCCGGGCCAGATCTTCCGAGACCCAGTACTTC.

V is TRBV5-1 and J is TRBJ2-3, with D possibly TRBD1 on 7 matching bases. This CDR3 is 15 amino acids long. CDR1 is SGHRS, CDR2 YFSETQ, per germline. Trimming shortened V by 1 base and J by 3 bases, and 12 bases separated the two germline ends. The CDR3 spells CASSLRGLATDTQYF. In nucleotides, the CDR3 is TGCGCCAGCAGCTTGAGGGGGCTAGCGACAGATACGCAGTATTTT.

CDR3 amino acids: CASSYIGQPNQPQHF. DNA for the CDR3: TGTGCCAGCAGTTACATAGGACAGCCGAATCAGCCCCAGCATTTT. The J gene is TRBJ1-5, the V gene TRBV6-2 or TRBV6-3; TRBD1 is a possible D gene (6 bases). Germline V CDR1 and CDR2: MNHEY, SVGEGT. This CDR3 contains 15 residues. The V end lost 2 bases, the J end lost 4 bases, and 12 bases lay between the germline ends.

At least ten counts were recorded for this clonotype. The V call is TRBV5-5, the J call TRBJ2-1; unclear D gene. CDR3 length: 16 amino acids. V lost 4 bases and J lost 8, with 22 bases in between. CDR1 is SGHKS, CDR2 YYEKEE, per germline (reference sequence). In DNA, the CDR3 is TGTGCCAGCAGCCTATCCAAGTCCTTTGGAGTCGATGAGCAGTTCTTC. It codes for CASSLSKSFGVDEQFF.